The clone carrying this T cell receptor beta chain was seen just once. This sample is part of a study of T cell responses to AZD1222 COVID-19 vaccine. The table came from immunoSEQ multiplex PCR; TCRdb's copy has only in-frame clones and leaves some out. The sample carries roughly 100,000 clones, less than 95% recorded once. V shed 7 bases and J 5 bases; nucleotides not matched to a gene: 3. Germline V lookup: CDR1 SNHLY, CDR2 FYNNEI. The CDR3 runs to 13 residues. The chain has TRBV2 and TRBJ2-4, with 9 positions matching TRBD2. Sample: peripheral blood, taken on day 0 of AZD1222 vaccination. The clonotype comes from an adult in good health. The CDR3 is CASISGGENIQYF. CDR3 DNA sequence: TGTGCCAGCATTAGCGGGGGAGAAAACATTCAGTACTTC.